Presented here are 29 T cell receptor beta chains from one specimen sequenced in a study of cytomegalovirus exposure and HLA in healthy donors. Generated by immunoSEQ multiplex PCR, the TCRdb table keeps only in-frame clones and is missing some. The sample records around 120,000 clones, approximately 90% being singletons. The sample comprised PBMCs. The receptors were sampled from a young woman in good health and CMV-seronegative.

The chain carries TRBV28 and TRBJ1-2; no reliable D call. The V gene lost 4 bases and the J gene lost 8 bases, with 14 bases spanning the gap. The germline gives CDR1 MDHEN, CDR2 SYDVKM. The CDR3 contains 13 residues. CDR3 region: CASSSLGSRGYTF. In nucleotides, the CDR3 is TGTGCCAGCAGTTCCCTAGGTTCGAGAGGCTACACCTTC.

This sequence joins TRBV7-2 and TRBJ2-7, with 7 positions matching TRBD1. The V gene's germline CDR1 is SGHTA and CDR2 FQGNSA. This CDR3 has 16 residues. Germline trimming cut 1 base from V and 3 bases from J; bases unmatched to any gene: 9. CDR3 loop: CASSLGATGNYYEQYF. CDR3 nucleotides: TGTGCCAGCAGCTTAGGGGCGACAGGGAACTACTACGAGCAGTACTTC.

The CDR3 DNA reads TGCGCCAGCAGGGGGGCCGGAGAGGAAGTTGGGTACGAGCAGTACTTC. Amino acid sequence: CASRGAGEEVGYEQYF. The gene calls are TRBV5-1 and TRBJ2-7; D might be TRBD1 (6 bases). Deletions cut 5 bases from V and 4 bases from J, with 22 bases between. The length of the CDR3 is 16 residues. The V gene's germline CDR1 is SGHRS and CDR2 YFSETQ.

CDR3 in DNA: TGTGCCAGTAGTTTCCCGGGGACAGGGGAAAATCAGCCCCAGCATTTT. This translates into CASSFPGTGENQPQHF. The V gene is TRBV19, the J gene TRBJ1-5; 10 bases agree with TRBD1. There are 16 residues in the CDR3. Trimming cost V 5 bases and J 4 bases; bases outside gene matches: 8. Germline V CDR1 and CDR2: LNHDA, SQIVND (reference sequence). The full variable domain, rest sourced from reference TRBV19 and TRBJ1-5, is DGGITQSPKYLFRKEGQNVTLSCEQNLNHDAMYWYRQDPGQGLRLIYYSQIVNDFQKGDIAEGYSVSREKKESFPLTVTSAQKNPTAFYLCASSFPGTGENQPQHFGDGTRLSIL.

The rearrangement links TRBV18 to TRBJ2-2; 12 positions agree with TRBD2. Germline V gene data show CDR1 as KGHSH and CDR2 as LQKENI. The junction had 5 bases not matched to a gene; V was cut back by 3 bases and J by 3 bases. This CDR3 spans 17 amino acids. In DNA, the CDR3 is TGTGCCAGCTCACCGCCGGGACTAGCGGGCGACACCGGGGAGCTGTTTTTT. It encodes CASSPPGLAGDTGELFF. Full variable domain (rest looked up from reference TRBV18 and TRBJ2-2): NAGVMQNPRHLVRRRGQEARLRCSPMKGHSHVYWYRQLPEEGLKFMVYLQKENIIDESGMPKERFSAEFPKEGPSILRIQQVVRGDSAAYFCASSPPGLAGDTGELFFGEGSRLTVL.

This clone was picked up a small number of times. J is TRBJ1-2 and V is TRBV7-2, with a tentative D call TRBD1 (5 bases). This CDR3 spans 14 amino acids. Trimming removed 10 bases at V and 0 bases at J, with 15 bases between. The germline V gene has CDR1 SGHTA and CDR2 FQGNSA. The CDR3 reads CAITGGNANYGYTF. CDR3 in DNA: TGTGCCATAACCGGGGGTAATGCTAACTATGGCTACACCTTC.

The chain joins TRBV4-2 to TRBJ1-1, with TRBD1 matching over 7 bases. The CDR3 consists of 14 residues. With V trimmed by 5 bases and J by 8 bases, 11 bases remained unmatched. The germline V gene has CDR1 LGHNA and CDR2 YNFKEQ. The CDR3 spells CASSVRLGTDEAFF. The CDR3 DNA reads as TGTGCCAGCAGCGTGCGACTAGGGACAGACGAAGCTTTCTTT.

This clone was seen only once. The CDR3 sequence is CASSGGTANTEAFF. DNA of the CDR3: TGTGCCAGCAGTGGGGGGACAGCGAACACTGAAGCTTTCTTT. V gene TRBV6-1 combines with J gene TRBJ1-1; 7 bases map to TRBD1. The CDR3 length is 14 residues. The germline CDR1 and CDR2 sequences are MNHNS and SASEGT. V lost 4 bases to trimming and J lost 1 base; unmatched junction nucleotides: 3.

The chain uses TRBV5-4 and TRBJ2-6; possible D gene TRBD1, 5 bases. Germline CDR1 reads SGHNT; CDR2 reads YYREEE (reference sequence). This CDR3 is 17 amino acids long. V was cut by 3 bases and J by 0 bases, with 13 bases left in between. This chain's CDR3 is CASSWGGPASGANVLTF. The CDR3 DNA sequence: TGTGCCAGCAGCTGGGGCGGTCCCGCCTCTGGGGCCAACGTCCTGACTTTC.

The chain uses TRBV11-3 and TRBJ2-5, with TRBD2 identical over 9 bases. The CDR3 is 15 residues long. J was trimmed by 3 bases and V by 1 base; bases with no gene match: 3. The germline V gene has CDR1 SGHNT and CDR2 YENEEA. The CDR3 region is CASSLVSGSEETQYF. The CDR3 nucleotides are TGTGCCAGCAGCTTAGTTAGCGGGAGCGAAGAGACCCAGTACTTC. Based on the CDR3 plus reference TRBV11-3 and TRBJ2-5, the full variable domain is EAGVVQSPRYKIIEKKQPVAFWCNPISGHNTLYWYLQNLGQGPELLIRYENEEAVDDSQLPKDRFSAERLKGVDSTLKIQPAELGDSAVYLCASSLVSGSEETQYFGPGTRLLVL.

CDR3 coding DNA: TGTGCCAGCAGCTTAGTTTCAGGGGTCGAGCAGTACTTC. It translates to CASSLVSGVEQYF. V is TRBV11-3 and J is TRBJ2-7, with D possibly being TRBD1 (6 bases). Trimming left V 1 base short and J 6 bases short, with 10 bases between. Germline CDR1 and CDR2: SGHNT and YENEEA. CDR3 length: 13 amino acids.

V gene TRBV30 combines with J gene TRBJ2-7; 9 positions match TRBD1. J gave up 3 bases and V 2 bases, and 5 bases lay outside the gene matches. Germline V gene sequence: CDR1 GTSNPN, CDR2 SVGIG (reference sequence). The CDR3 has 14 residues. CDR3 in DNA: TGTGCCTGGAGTATCGGGGACAGGGTCTACGAGCAGTACTTC. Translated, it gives CAWSIGDRVYEQYF.

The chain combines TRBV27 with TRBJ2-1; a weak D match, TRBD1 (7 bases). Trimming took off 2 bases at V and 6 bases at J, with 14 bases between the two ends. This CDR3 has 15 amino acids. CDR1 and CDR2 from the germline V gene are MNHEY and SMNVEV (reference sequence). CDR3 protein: CASSLRRQGGNEQFF. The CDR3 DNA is TGTGCCAGCAGTTTAAGGAGACAGGGAGGCAATGAGCAGTTCTTC.

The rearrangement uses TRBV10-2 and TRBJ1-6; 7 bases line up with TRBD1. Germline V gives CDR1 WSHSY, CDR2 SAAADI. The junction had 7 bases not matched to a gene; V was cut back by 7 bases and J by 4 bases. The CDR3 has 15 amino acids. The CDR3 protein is CASTLGGQYNSPLHF. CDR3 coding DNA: TGCGCCAGCACCTTAGGGGGACAGTATAATTCACCCCTCCACTTT.

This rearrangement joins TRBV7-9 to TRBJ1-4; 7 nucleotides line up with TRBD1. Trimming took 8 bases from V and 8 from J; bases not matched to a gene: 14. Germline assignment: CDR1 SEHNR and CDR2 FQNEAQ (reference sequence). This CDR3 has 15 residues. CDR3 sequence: CASSLSTGSSEKLFF. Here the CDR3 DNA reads TGTGCCAGCTCCCTCTCGACAGGGTCGTCGGAAAAACTGTTTTTT.

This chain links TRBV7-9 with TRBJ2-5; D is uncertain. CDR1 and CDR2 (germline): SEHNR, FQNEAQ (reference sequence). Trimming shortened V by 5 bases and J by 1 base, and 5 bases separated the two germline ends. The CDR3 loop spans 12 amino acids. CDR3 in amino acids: CASSPSQETQYF. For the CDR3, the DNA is TGTGCCAGCAGCCCCAGCCAAGAGACCCAGTACTTC. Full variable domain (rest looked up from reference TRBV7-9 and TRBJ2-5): DTGVSQNPRHKITKRGQNVTFRCDPISEHNRLYWYRQTLGQGPEFLTYFQNEAQLEKSRLLSDRFSAERPKGSFSTLEIQRTEQGDSAMYLCASSPSQETQYFGPGTRLLVL.

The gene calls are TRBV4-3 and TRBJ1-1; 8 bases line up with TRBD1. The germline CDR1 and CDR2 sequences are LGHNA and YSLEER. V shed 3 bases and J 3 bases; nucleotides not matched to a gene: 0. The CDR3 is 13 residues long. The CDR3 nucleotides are TGCGCCAGCAGCCAGGACAGGGACACTGAAGCTTTCTTT. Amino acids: CASSQDRDTEAFF.

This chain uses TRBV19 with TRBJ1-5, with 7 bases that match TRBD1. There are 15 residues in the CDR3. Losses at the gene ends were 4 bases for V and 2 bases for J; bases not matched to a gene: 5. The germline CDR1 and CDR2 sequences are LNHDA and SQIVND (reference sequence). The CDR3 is CASSTDREGNQPQHF. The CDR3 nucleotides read TGTGCCAGTAGTACCGACAGGGAGGGCAATCAGCCCCAGCATTTT. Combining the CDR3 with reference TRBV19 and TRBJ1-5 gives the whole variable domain DGGITQSPKYLFRKEGQNVTLSCEQNLNHDAMYWYRQDPGQGLRLIYYSQIVNDFQKGDIAEGYSVSREKKESFPLTVTSAQKNPTAFYLCASSTDREGNQPQHFGDGTRLSIL.

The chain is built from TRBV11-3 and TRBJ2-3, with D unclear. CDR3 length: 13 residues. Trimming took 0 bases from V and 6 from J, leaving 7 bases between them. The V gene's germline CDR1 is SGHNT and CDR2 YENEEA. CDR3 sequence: CASSLDAQDTQYF. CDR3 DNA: TGTGCCAGCAGCTTAGACGCTCAGGATACGCAGTATTTT.

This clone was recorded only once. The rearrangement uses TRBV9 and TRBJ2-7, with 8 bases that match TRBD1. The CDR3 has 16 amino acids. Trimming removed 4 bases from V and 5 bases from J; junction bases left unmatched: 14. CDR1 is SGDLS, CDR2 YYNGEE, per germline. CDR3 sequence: CASSPSGGQGSHEQYF. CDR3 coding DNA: TGTGCCAGCAGCCCAAGTGGCGGACAGGGCAGCCACGAGCAGTACTTC.

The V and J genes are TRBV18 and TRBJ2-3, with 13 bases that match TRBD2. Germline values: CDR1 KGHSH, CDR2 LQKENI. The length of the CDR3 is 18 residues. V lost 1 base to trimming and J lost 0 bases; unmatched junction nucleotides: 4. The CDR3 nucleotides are TGTGCCAGCTCACCACAACTAGCGGGAGGGCCAAGCACAGATACGCAGTATTTT. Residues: CASSPQLAGGPSTDTQYF.

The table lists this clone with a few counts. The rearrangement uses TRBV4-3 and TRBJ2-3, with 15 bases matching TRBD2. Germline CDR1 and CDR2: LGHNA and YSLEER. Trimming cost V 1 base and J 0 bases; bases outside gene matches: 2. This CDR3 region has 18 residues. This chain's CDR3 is CASSQGTSGRDSTDTQYF. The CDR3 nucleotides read TGCGCCAGCAGCCAAGGGACTAGCGGGAGGGATAGCACAGATACGCAGTATTTT.

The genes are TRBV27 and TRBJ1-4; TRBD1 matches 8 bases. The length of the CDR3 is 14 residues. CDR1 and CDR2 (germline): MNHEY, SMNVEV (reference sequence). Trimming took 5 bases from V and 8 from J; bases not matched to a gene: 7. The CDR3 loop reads CASSVDRVGEKLFF. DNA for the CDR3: TGTGCCAGCAGTGTGGACAGGGTCGGGGAAAAACTGTTTTTT.

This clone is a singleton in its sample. The DNA for the CDR3 is TGTGCCAGCCGGACAGGAGCGAGGACAGATACGCAGTATTTT. Encoded protein: CASRTGARTDTQYF. The V and J genes are TRBV7-2 and TRBJ2-3; 7 nucleotides line up with TRBD1. The CDR3 totals 14 residues. V dropped 8 bases and J dropped 3; count of bases not matched to a gene: 8. Per the germline V gene, CDR1 is SGHTA and CDR2 is FQGNSA. Using reference TRBV7-2 and TRBJ2-3 for the parts outside the CDR3, the full variable domain is GAGVSQSPSNKVTEKGKDVELRCDPISGHTALYWYRQSLGQGLEFLIYFQGNSAPDKSGLPSDRFSAERTGGSVSTLTIQRTQQEDSAVYLCASRTGARTDTQYFGPGTRLTVL.

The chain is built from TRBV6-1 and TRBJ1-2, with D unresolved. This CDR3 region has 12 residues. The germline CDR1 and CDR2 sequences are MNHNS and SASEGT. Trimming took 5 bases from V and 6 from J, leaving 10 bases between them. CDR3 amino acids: CASSSSLHGYTF. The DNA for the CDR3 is TGTGCCAGCAGTTCCTCCCTTCATGGCTACACCTTC.

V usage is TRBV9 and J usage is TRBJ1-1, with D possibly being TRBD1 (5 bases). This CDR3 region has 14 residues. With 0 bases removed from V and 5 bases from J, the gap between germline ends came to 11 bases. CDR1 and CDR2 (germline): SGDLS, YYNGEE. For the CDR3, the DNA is TGTGCCAGCAGCGTAGTTGGGCGGGGGACTGAAGCTTTCTTT. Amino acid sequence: CASSVVGRGTEAFF.

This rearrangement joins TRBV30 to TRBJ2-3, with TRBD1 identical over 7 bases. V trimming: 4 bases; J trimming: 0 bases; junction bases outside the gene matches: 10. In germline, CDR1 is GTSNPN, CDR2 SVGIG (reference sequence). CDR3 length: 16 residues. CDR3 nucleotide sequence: TGTGCCTGGAAGAGACCGACAGGGAAAAGCACAGATACGCAGTATTTT. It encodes CAWKRPTGKSTDTQYF. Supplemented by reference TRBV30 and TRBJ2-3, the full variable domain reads SQTIHQWPATLVQPVGSPLSLECTVEGTSNPNLYWYRQAAGRGLQLLFYSVGIGQISSEVPQNLSASRPQDRQFILSSKKLLLSDSGFYLCAWKRPTGKSTDTQYFGPGTRLTVL.

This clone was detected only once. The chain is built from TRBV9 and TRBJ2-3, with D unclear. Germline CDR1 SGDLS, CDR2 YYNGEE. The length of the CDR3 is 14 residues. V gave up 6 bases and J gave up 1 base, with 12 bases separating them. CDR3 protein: CASTTEVGTDTQYF. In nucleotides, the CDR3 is TGTGCCAGCACAACCGAGGTAGGCACAGATACGCAGTATTTT.

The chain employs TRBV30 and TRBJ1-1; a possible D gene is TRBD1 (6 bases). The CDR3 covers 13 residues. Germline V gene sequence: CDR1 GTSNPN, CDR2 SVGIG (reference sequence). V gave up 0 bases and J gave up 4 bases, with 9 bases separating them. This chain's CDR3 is CAWSVQGSTEAFF. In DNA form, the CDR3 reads TGTGCCTGGAGTGTTCAGGGGTCCACTGAAGCTTTCTTT.